These T cell receptor beta chains were read from a single sample in a study of shared clonotypes between healthy human individuals. Assay used: immunoSEQ multiplex PCR; TCRdb lists only in-frame clones, some missing. The table has 2 million to 2.5 million clones, almost 96% seen once. Sequenced input: naive CD4+ T cells sorted from blood. The receptors were gathered from a man between 18 and 29 years old in good health. Each CDR3 is given without its conserved first and last residue. Fields, in order: J gene, V gene, CDR3 protein.

j_call: TRBJ1-2
v_call: TRBV6-5
cdr3_aa: ASSYQGGGFNYGYT

j_call: TRBJ1-1
v_call: TRBV5-1
cdr3_aa: ASSPSNTWNTEAF

j_call: TRBJ2-5
v_call: TRBV7-2
cdr3_aa: ASRAKETQY

j_call: TRBJ2-5
v_call: TRBV2
cdr3_aa: ASSEAGTAHAETQY

j_call: TRBJ1-1
v_call: TRBV5-1
cdr3_aa: ASTKDRNTEAF

j_call: TRBJ1-1
v_call: TRBV18
cdr3_aa: ASSRDRGGTEAF

j_call: TRBJ2-5
v_call: TRBV7-9
cdr3_aa: ASSLASGTPVGTQY

j_call: TRBJ1-3
v_call: TRBV4-1
cdr3_aa: ASSQGDRQGNTIY

j_call: TRBJ2-7
v_call: TRBV11-2
cdr3_aa: ASSLVPRGPLSYEQY

j_call: TRBJ1-3
v_call: TRBV5-1
cdr3_aa: ASSLASPSVGNTIY

j_call: TRBJ2-5
v_call: TRBV7-2
cdr3_aa: ASSSRAGGKGLETQY

j_call: TRBJ1-4
v_call: TRBV28
cdr3_aa: ASIGGANEKLF

j_call: TRBJ1-5
v_call: TRBV30
cdr3_aa: AWSDRGNQPQH

j_call: TRBJ2-3
v_call: TRBV9
cdr3_aa: ASSVDVVSTDTQY

j_call: TRBJ1-3
v_call: TRBV5-1
cdr3_aa: ATRGATGNTIY

j_call: TRBJ2-7
v_call: TRBV2
cdr3_aa: ASSEPNYEQY

j_call: TRBJ2-7
v_call: TRBV5-1
cdr3_aa: ASSLSGQGHEQY

j_call: TRBJ2-1
v_call: TRBV7-9
cdr3_aa: ASSHRPTSGGHYNEQF

j_call: TRBJ1-1
v_call: TRBV4-1
cdr3_aa: ASSQTSDRANTEAF

j_call: TRBJ2-5
v_call: TRBV4-3
cdr3_aa: ASSLSSGLAVQETQY

j_call: TRBJ1-5
v_call: TRBV4-3
cdr3_aa: ASSQDGLNQPQH

j_call: TRBJ1-6
v_call: TRBV23-1
cdr3_aa: ASSQRPGTGDSPLH

j_call: TRBJ2-7
v_call: TRBV28
cdr3_aa: ASSKVGRTYEQY

j_call: TRBJ2-3
v_call: TRBV28
cdr3_aa: ASSSPSPGGKTDTQY

j_call: TRBJ1-1
v_call: TRBV2
cdr3_aa: ASSEAWGKAF

j_call: TRBJ1-6
v_call: TRBV2
cdr3_aa: ASSESGGHGGSLH

j_call: TRBJ1-6
v_call: TRBV4-1
cdr3_aa: ASSLLSPGTGMGNSPLH

j_call: TRBJ2-7
v_call: TRBV6-1
cdr3_aa: ASRKFGTGGPEQY

j_call: TRBJ1-2
v_call: TRBV2
cdr3_aa: ASSESGNYGYT

j_call: TRBJ2-5
v_call: TRBV5-1
cdr3_aa: ASSWAETLVQETQY

j_call: TRBJ1-3
v_call: TRBV4-1
cdr3_aa: ASSQDRVSGNTIY

j_call: TRBJ2-3
v_call: TRBV5-4
cdr3_aa: ASSLPGLAATDTQY

j_call: TRBJ2-7
v_call: TRBV4-3
cdr3_aa: ASSQGGELYEQY

j_call: TRBJ2-7
v_call: TRBV15
cdr3_aa: ATSTLTSGRNEQY

j_call: TRBJ2-2
v_call: TRBV28
cdr3_aa: ASRLTGGTGELF

j_call: TRBJ2-7
v_call: TRBV28
cdr3_aa: ASSLLDRSRGYEQY

j_call: TRBJ1-6
v_call: TRBV7-9
cdr3_aa: ASSSGTWKPPLH

j_call: TRBJ2-7
v_call: TRBV19
cdr3_aa: ASSIRTREGYEQY

j_call: TRBJ1-1
v_call: TRBV29-1
cdr3_aa: SVVGQLYSGAF

j_call: TRBJ1-5
v_call: TRBV6-1
cdr3_aa: ASSETVYSNQPQH